The entry below describes one T cell receptor (beta chain). Produced via immunoSEQ multiplex PCR; TCRdb's table is partial and in-frame only. The data show around 19,000 clones, more than 80% seen once. The entry originates in a study of blood T cell repertoires in COVID-19. J lost 4 bases, V lost 6 bases, and 5 bases had no gene match. The germline CDR1 and CDR2 sequences are SNHLY and FYNNEI. The CDR3 totals 15 residues. This chain joins TRBV2 and TRBJ2-2; 10 bases agree with TRBD2. Sequencing input: peripheral blood. This TCR was sampled from a human donor in a cohort sampled during active COVID-19. The CDR3 sequence is CASRGGLASTGELFF. DNA for the CDR3: TGTGCCAGCAGAGGGGGACTAGCGAGCACCGGGGAGCTGTTTTTT.